This T cell receptor (beta chain) was sequenced during a study of Ad26.COV2.S vaccination and SARS-CoV-2 variants (dated by TCRdb to the early 2020s). With regard to the full study: Donors in the vaccine arm were drawn from COV1001, a phase I-IIa trial of Ad26.COV2.S in healthy adults that was multicentre, randomized, double-blind and placebo-controlled. Ad26.COV2.S was given intramuscularly at 5x10^10 or 1x10^11 viral particles, as a single shot or as two shots 56 days apart. The specificity and breadth of SARS-CoV-2-reactive T cell receptors after Ad26.COV2.S vaccination were assessed by TCRbeta repertoire sequencing. The TCR-sequenced set comprised around 30 samples: around 20 Ad26.COV2.S vaccine recipients, 5 placebo recipients and 8 SARS-CoV-2 convalescent individuals. Trial participants were randomized into five groups of five, in which low-dose or high-dose Ad26.COV2.S was given once or twice, or placebo was given on both occasions. Blinding of investigators to trial group allocation was maintained during experiments and outcome assessment. Study-level results and caveats: Compared with placebo recipients, Ad26.COV2.S recipients showed higher spike-specific TCR breadth (P = 0.0014). According to the authors, total T cell responses may have been underestimated by the TCR breadth and depth analyses. Vaccine and placebo recipients had comparable non-spike TCR breadth, which fits with the vaccine containing only spike. Substantial breadth of spike-specific CD8+ and CD4+ T cell responses was reported after vaccination. The study was not powered to compare responses between vaccine doses or regimens.

Relative to germline, V is missing 3 bases and J is missing 0 bases, with 16 bases of the junction outside any gene match. The germline V gene specifies SGHVS as CDR1 and FQNEAQ as CDR2. The CDR3 starts with the cysteine, ends with the phenylalanine, and has 21 residues. Only the CDR3 part of the read is kept: 63 bases, read in frame from the first base. As for this clone: The target of this receptor is not known. No much larger clone is present one base from it, and per-base qualities are unavailable.

TCRbeta CDR3 regions were sequenced with the immunoSEQ Assay. After extraction, genomic DNA underwent amplification by bias-controlled multiplex PCR, followed by high-throughput sequencing. As for how the authors treated the data: To quantify the absolute abundance of every unique TCRbeta CDR3 region, sequences were collapsed and filtered. T cell fraction was estimated by normalizing TCRbeta template counts to usable DNA, with usable DNA measured through amplification of reference genes found in all nucleated cells. Repertoire TCRs were annotated as SARS-CoV-2-specific when V gene, CDR3 amino acid sequence and J gene were exactly matched to a known reactive TCR set. MIRA supplied the reference SARS-CoV-2 TCR set, which was filtered for enrichment in COVID-19-positive ImmuneCODE repertoires so that public or cross-reactive TCRs were removed. Using the MIRA antigens, annotated TCRs were further analysed by specific ORF or by position within an ORF. Breadth was defined as annotated unique rearrangements over total unique productive rearrangements; depth was the summed frequency of those rearrangements. Two-sided Wilcoxon rank-sum tests were applied when comparing TCR breadth between groups. The table was pulled from immuneACCESS by TCRdb, which kept in-frame rearrangements only. Such tables lose some clones; where checked, under half of the loss comes from unresolved V genes, and the rest has no known cause. D and trimming were read from the DNA, whereas the V and J calls and clone size are those reported in that table. In all, the sample holds 350,000 to 450,000 clones, and 70% to 90% of those were seen once. The ten largest clones capture under 2% of the sample.

Interpreted using the paper, the treatment or condition label stands for: 15 to 20 received Ad26.COV2.S at low or high dose, single or two shots; several received placebo; per-sample allocation not given. Repertoires of vaccine and placebo recipients were sequenced from samples taken on day 63 after the first injection. Cohort 1b enrolled some 25 adults aged 18-55 years at a single site in Boston, USA, between 29 July and 7 August 2020. Ad26.COV2.S consisted of a replication-incompetent adenovirus type 26 vector by which a prefusion-stabilized SARS-CoV-2 spike protein from the original Wuhan strain was expressed.

Material: peripheral blood, obtained in a trial of Ad26.COV2.S vaccine versus placebo. The V and J genes are TRBV7-8 and TRBJ2-1; TRBD2 lines up with 11 middle nucleotides. This TCR derives from a person between 18 and 59 years old who received the Ad26.COV2.S COVID-19 vaccine or a placebo. The base sequence is TGTGCCAGCAGCTTCCCCAGGGGTAGCGGGAGGGCGTATAGCTCCTACAATGAGCAGTTCTTC. The resulting protein is CASSFPRGSGRAYSSYNEQFF.